These 24 T cell receptor beta chains came from one sample sequenced in a study of blood T cell repertoires in COVID-19. Clones were sequenced by immunoSEQ multiplex PCR, and TCRdb holds only the in-frame ones, with some missing. The table has some 200,000 clones, approximately 78% seen once; the top ten hold 4.5% to 5.5%. Sample: peripheral blood. Every receptor here comes from a woman in her seventies with COVID-19, enrolled during active disease.

In DNA, the CDR3 is TGTGCCAGCAGCTGGGGGGAGACCTACGAGCAGTACTTC. As protein: CASSWGETYEQYF. The gene calls are TRBV5-6 and TRBJ2-7; possible D gene TRBD2, 6 bases. CDR3 length: 13 amino acids. V was shortened by 3 bases and J by 2 bases, with 9 bases between the two germline ends. Germline V gives CDR1 SGHDT, CDR2 YYEEEE.

CDR3 bases: TGTGCCAGCACCCCCTTTAGCGGGAGAACAGATACGCAGTATTTT. It specifies CASTPFSGRTDTQYF. The genes are TRBV2 and TRBJ2-3; 9 bases agree with TRBD2. The CDR3 loop spans 15 amino acids. Germline loops: CDR1 SNHLY, CDR2 FYNNEI. V lost 7 bases, J lost 3 bases, and 8 bases stayed unmatched.

The rearrangement links TRBV7-8 to TRBJ1-6; D is possibly TRBD1 (6 bases). CDR3 length: 18 residues. Germline V lookup: CDR1 SGHVS, CDR2 FQNEAQ. Trimming took 4 bases from V and 0 from J, leaving 16 bases between them. The CDR3 DNA sequence: TGTGCCAGCAGCTACTCGGGACACCAGAGCTCCTATAATTCACCCCTCCACTTT. This codes for CASSYSGHQSSYNSPLHF.

The chain is built from TRBV29-1 and TRBJ2-3, with D tentatively TRBD1 (5 bases). CDR1 and CDR2 (germline): SQVTM, ANQGSEA. The CDR3 covers 14 residues. The germline V and J ends were trimmed by 4 bases and 3 bases, with 14 bases remaining between them. CDR3 bases: TGCAGCGTTGTTCAGGGCAGGGCAACAGATACGCAGTATTTT. Protein product: CSVVQGRATDTQYF.

The J gene is TRBJ1-1, the V gene TRBV6-5; 9 bases align to TRBD1. The germline gives CDR1 MNHEY, CDR2 SVGAGI. Unmatched junction bases numbered 11, after V lost 4 bases and J lost 11 bases. The CDR3 length is 14 residues. DNA for the CDR3: TGTGCCAGCAGTTCCCCCACAGGGGGCGCAGAGGCTTTCTTT. Its protein product is CASSSPTGGAEAFF.

This clone was seen just once. The V gene is TRBV28, the J gene TRBJ2-7; TRBD1 is a possible D gene (5 bases). CDR3 length: 14 amino acids. CDR1 is MDHEN, CDR2 SYDVKM, per germline. Trimming took off 5 bases at V and 2 bases at J, with 13 bases between the two ends. CDR3 DNA sequence: TGTGCCAGCAGTCCCCGCCAGGGCACCTACGAGCAGTACTTC. Protein product: CASSPRQGTYEQYF.

The CDR3 DNA follows: TGTGCCAGCAGTTGGGCGGAGGCCAGGGGTAATTCACCCCTCCACTTT. Amino acids: CASSWAEARGNSPLHF. The rearrangement links TRBV27 to TRBJ1-6; perhaps TRBD1 as D (6 bases). Germline CDR1 MNHEY, CDR2 SMNVEV (reference sequence). This CDR3 has 16 amino acids. V was cut by 4 bases and J by 6 bases, with 16 bases left in between.

This chain connects TRBV10-2 to TRBJ2-7; 8 bases map to TRBD2. Germline CDR1 is WSHSY and CDR2 is SAAADI. The V gene end was trimmed by 2 bases and the J gene end by 7 bases; junction bases not matched to a gene: 10. This CDR3 is built from 15 residues. This CDR3 is CASSEPAGVVKEQYF. The CDR3 nucleotides read TGCGCCAGCAGTGAGCCAGCGGGAGTGGTGAAAGAGCAGTACTTC.

V and J are TRBV5-4 and TRBJ2-2; D might be TRBD2 (6 bases). The CDR3 is 15 amino acids. V was pared by 6 bases and J by 2 bases, with 14 bases between. Germline assignment: CDR1 SGHNT and CDR2 YYREEE (reference sequence). The DNA for the CDR3 is TGTGCCAGCACGCGGGGAGGCATAAACACCGGGGAGCTGTTTTTT. Amino acid sequence: CASTRGGINTGELFF.

This rearrangement joins TRBV11-2 to TRBJ1-6; 7 positions agree with TRBD1. This CDR3 region has 16 residues. Germline assignment: CDR1 SGHAT and CDR2 FQNNGV. The J segment lost 4 bases and the V segment lost 0 bases, leaving 3 bases of the junction unmatched. In DNA, the CDR3 is TGTGCCAGCAGCTTAGATTTCAGGGGGTATAATTCACCCCTCCACTTT. Its translation: CASSLDFRGYNSPLHF. Looking up the rest from reference TRBV11-2 and TRBJ1-6 gives the full variable domain: EAGVAQSPRYKIIEKRQSVAFWCNPISGHATLYWYQQILGQGPKLLIQFQNNGVVDDSQLPKDRFSAERLKGVDSTLKIQPAKLEDSAVYLCASSLDFRGYNSPLHFGNGTRLTVT.

V usage is TRBV5-4 and J usage is TRBJ1-2, with 12 bases aligning to TRBD1. With 3 bases clipped from V and 4 bases from J, the junction kept 1 base outside the gene matches. The CDR3 runs 14 residues. CDR1 and CDR2 from the germline V gene are SGHNT and YYREEE (reference sequence). CDR3 sequence: CASSWDRGLYGYTF. For the CDR3, the DNA is TGTGCCAGCAGCTGGGACAGGGGGCTCTATGGCTACACCTTC.

The chain combines TRBV19 with TRBJ1-6; unclear D gene. Deletions cut 9 bases from V and 9 bases from J, with 12 bases between. The length of the CDR3 is 12 residues. CDR1 and CDR2 (germline): LNHDA, SQIVND (reference sequence). CDR3: CASAHPSSPLHF. The CDR3 DNA follows: TGTGCCAGCGCGCACCCGAGTTCACCCCTCCACTTT. The whole variable domain, remainder taken from reference TRBV19 and TRBJ1-6, is DGGITQSPKYLFRKEGQNVTLSCEQNLNHDAMYWYRQDPGQGLRLIYYSQIVNDFQKGDIAEGYSVSREKKESFPLTVTSAQKNPTAFYLCASAHPSSPLHFGNGTRLTVT.

The chain couples TRBV11-2 to TRBJ2-1; 8 positions match TRBD1. V shed 0 bases, J shed 3 bases, and the junction held 16 bases outside the gene matches. The CDR3 sequence is 20 residues long. Germline V gene lookup returns CDR1 SGHAT and CDR2 FQNNGV. For the CDR3, the DNA is TGTGCCAGCAGCTTAGAGTGGAGGGCGGCAGGGGGCAAATACTACAATGAGCAGTTCTTC. This encodes CASSLEWRAAGGKYYNEQFF.

V is TRBV7-2 and J is TRBJ2-2; 9 positions agree with TRBD2. CDR3 length equals 15 residues. V dropped 5 bases and J dropped 4; count of bases not matched to a gene: 5. Per the germline V gene, CDR1 is SGHTA and CDR2 is FQGNSA. CDR3 loop: CASSAPGLATGELFF. CDR3 DNA: TGTGCCAGCAGCGCCCCGGGACTAGCCACCGGGGAGCTGTTTTTT. The whole variable domain, filled in from reference TRBV7-2 and TRBJ2-2, reads GAGVSQSPSNKVTEKGKDVELRCDPISGHTALYWYRQSLGQGLEFLIYFQGNSAPDKSGLPSDRFSAERTGGSVSTLTIQRTQQEDSAVYLCASSAPGLATGELFFGEGSRLTVL.

The J gene is TRBJ1-2, the V gene TRBV6-5; D is undetermined. Germline V lookup: CDR1 MNHEY, CDR2 SVGAGI. The CDR3 runs to 11 residues. Trimming shortened V by 9 bases and J by 2 bases, and 7 bases separated the two germline ends. This CDR3 is CASYSNYGYTF. The CDR3 coding sequence is TGTGCCAGTTACAGCAACTATGGCTACACCTTC.

This chain joins TRBV20-1 and TRBJ2-7; D unclear. The CDR3 loop spans 13 amino acids. Between the trimmed V and J ends, which lost 3 bases and 6 bases, there was a span of 15 bases. CDR1 and CDR2 from the germline V gene are DFQATT and SNEGSKA (reference sequence). The CDR3 loop is CSASFPLVGEQYF. For the CDR3, the DNA is TGCAGTGCTAGTTTTCCGCTAGTCGGCGAGCAGTACTTC.

The CDR3: CASSLRTVGDSPLHF. CDR3 nucleotide sequence: TGTGCCAGCAGTTTAAGGACAGTTGGCGATTCACCCCTCCACTTT. This chain uses TRBV27 with TRBJ1-6, with D possibly TRBD1 on 6 matching bases. V was cut by 2 bases and J by 8 bases, with 13 bases left in between. The length of the CDR3 is 15 residues. Germline-derived CDR1 and CDR2 are MNHEY and SMNVEV (reference sequence).

This clone was recorded a few times. The rearrangement uses TRBV27 and TRBJ2-1; 11 bases are shared with TRBD1. The ends lost 8 bases at V and 8 bases at J; junction bases unmatched: 14. The germline gives CDR1 MNHEY, CDR2 SMNVEV (reference sequence). This CDR3 is built from 16 residues. As DNA, the CDR3 is TGTGCCAGCTCCTTCCGGGACAGGGGGTACCAACATGAGCAGTTCTTC. As protein: CASSFRDRGYQHEQFF.

This clone was found once. V gene TRBV27 combines with J gene TRBJ1-2, with TRBD1 identical over 7 bases. Trimming at V came to 3 bases and at J to 0 bases, leaving 13 bases not matched to a gene. Germline CDR1 is MNHEY and CDR2 is SMNVEV (reference sequence). This CDR3 spans 18 amino acids. The CDR3 sequence is CASSFSTGTVNSNYGYTF. CDR3 sequence (DNA): TGTGCCAGCAGTTTCTCGACCGGGACAGTTAATTCTAACTATGGCTACACCTTC.

V gene TRBV7-2 combines with J gene TRBJ2-3; D unclear. The CDR3 sequence is 12 residues long. The germline gives CDR1 SGHTA, CDR2 FQGNSA. V was shortened by 3 bases and J by 6 bases, with 7 bases between the two germline ends. In DNA form, the CDR3 reads TGTGCCAGCAGCTTCCGGTCGGATACGCAGTATTTT. Its protein is CASSFRSDTQYF.

The sample holds a few counts of this clone. The CDR3 sequence: CASSVRQVGNQPQHF. CDR3 DNA: TGTGCCAGCAGCGTACGACAGGTTGGCAATCAGCCCCAGCATTTT. J is TRBJ1-5 and V is TRBV9; D is possibly TRBD1 (6 bases). Between the trimmed V and J ends, which lost 1 base and 2 bases, there was a span of 10 bases. The germline V gene encodes CDR1 SGDLS and CDR2 YYNGEE. This CDR3 is 15 amino acids long.

The chain couples TRBV19 to TRBJ2-1; 7 bases match TRBD1. Germline V gene sequence: CDR1 LNHDA, CDR2 SQIVND (reference sequence). The CDR3 is made up of 13 amino acids. Unmatched junction bases numbered 4, after V lost 4 bases and J lost 7 bases. The CDR3 nucleotides read TGTGCCAGTAGTAGACAGGGTACGAATGAGCAGTTCTTC. Encoded protein: CASSRQGTNEQFF.

V gene TRBV28 combines with J gene TRBJ1-2; 9 bases match TRBD1. The CDR3 is 14 amino acids. Trimming took 6 bases from V and 2 from J; bases not matched to a gene: 4. The germline CDR1 and CDR2 sequences are MDHEN and SYDVKM. CDR3 residues: CASRLQGANYGYTF. The CDR3 DNA is TGTGCCAGCAGATTACAGGGGGCAAACTATGGCTACACCTTC.

The rearrangement links TRBV28 to TRBJ2-7, with 9 bases identical to TRBD1. Per the germline V gene, CDR1 is MDHEN and CDR2 is SYDVKM. Trimming removed 4 bases from V and 3 bases from J; junction bases left unmatched: 4. This CDR3 is built from 14 residues. The CDR3 sequence is CASSSTGGGYEQYF. The CDR3 nucleotides read TGTGCCAGCAGTTCTACAGGGGGCGGCTACGAGCAGTACTTC.